This T cell receptor (beta chain) was captured by sequencing in a study of shared clonotypes between healthy human individuals. General study results and limits: An anticipated effect of sequencing depth on clonotype sharing among donors was recognized.

An even split of each subset's genomic DNA across several immunoSEQ plates was performed. Assay: immunoSEQ multiplex PCR; the TCRdb copy retains only in-frame clones and omits some. This sample carries around 500,000 clones, about 79% of them seen once, and the ten largest clones take about an eighth. For this clone: Antigen unknown.

The CDR3 is made up of 17 amino acids. Germline V lookup: CDR1 LGHNA, CDR2 YSLEER. V gave up 2 bases and J gave up 1 base, with 15 bases separating them. Donors comprised only Caucasian adults living in Nashville, Tennessee. For unsorted samples, genomic DNA was extracted from roughly 95 million PBMCs. The sequence came from a woman in her forties in good health. Some clones in this sample may be carry-over from other donors' samples. The rearrangement links TRBV4-3 to TRBJ2-1; D unclear. Sequencing used PBMCs. CDR3 bases: TGCGCCAGCAGCCAAAGCCTTCCCCGGCTGTCCTACAATGAGCAGTTCTTC. This codes for CASSQSLPRLSYNEQFF.